This section outlines one T cell receptor (beta chain) sequence together with its context. Its antigen is as yet unknown. Germline is not matched at one junction end, which may reflect a read error. This CDR3 region has 14 residues. Germline loops: CDR1 SGHNT, CDR2 YYREEE (reference sequence). This entry comes from a study of graft-versus-host responses after intestinal transplantation. Across the study: Multivisceral, liver-intestinal, or isolated intestinal transplants were received by the recipients. The study gave all recipients anti-thymocyte globulin induction, then tacrolimus and steroids for approximately 3 years.

Study outcomes and limitations: Peak circulating GvH clone levels were associated with early post-transplant HvG declines. The marrow of recipients harbored GvH clones, and ileum or blood showed some of them first.

Only in-frame clones appear in the TCRdb table, and some are missing; sequencing was by immunoSEQ multiplex PCR. This sample yields approximately 89,000 clones, of which 90% are seen a single time; around 15% belongs to the top ten. The source of this sequence is a human patient who received an intestinal transplant, so some T cells may come from the graft donor. V is TRBV5-4 and J is TRBJ1-1; D is unclear. The input for sequencing was PBMCs, taken approximately 470 days after intestinal transplant. CDR3 residues: CASCLGPLGTEAFF. The CDR3 DNA follows: TGTGCCAGCTGCTTGGGTCCTCTCGGCACTGAAGCTTTCTTT.